Following are 14 T cell receptor beta chains from one sample sequenced in a study of blood T cells in healthy people across ages. Combining a sample-barcoded 5' primer with a J-beta primer mix, a second PCR ran for roughly 6 to 12 cycles. MiXCR, applied by TCRdb to the 5' RACE reads, yields one record per CDR3 protein. The sample shows some 760,000 distinct CDR3 sequences, 25% of them seen only once. These data were also filed under a second study, of T cells of mothers and their children.

Specimen: blood. All receptors come from a boy younger than 18 in good health.

In its sample, this clonotype was seen a few times. This chain links TRBV10-3 with TRBJ1-2; D remains ambiguous. V was cut by 2 bases and J by 4 bases, with 8 bases left in between. The length of the CDR3 is 13 residues. From germline, CDR1 is ENHRY and CDR2 SYGVKD. The CDR3 nucleotides are TGTGCCATCAGTGAGGCGACCCTCTATGGCTACACCTTC. It specifies CAISEATLYGYTF.

V gene TRBV7-9 combines with J gene TRBJ1-2; the match to TRBD1 covers 8 bases. The CDR3 has 14 residues. Looked up from germline, CDR1 is SEHNR and CDR2 is FQNEAQ (reference sequence). The V gene end was trimmed by 5 bases and the J gene end by 8 bases; junction bases not matched to a gene: 10. Written as DNA, the CDR3 is TGTGCCAGCAGCCCGGGACAGGTCTCCGGCGGCTACACCTTC. Its translation: CASSPGQVSGGYTF.

This clonotype has just a few counts. The V gene is TRBV29-1, the J gene TRBJ2-5, with D possibly called TRBD1 or TRBD2 (5 bases each). The DNA end is more similar to TRBJ2-1, so the J call may be wrong. The CDR3 contains 12 residues. Germline assignment: CDR1 SQVTM and CDR2 ANQGSEA. This chain's CDR3 is CSVTQTGTEQFF. CDR3 nucleotides: TGCAGCGTCACTCAGACCGGGACCGAGCAGTTCTTC.

This clonotype appeared a few times. The gene calls are TRBV3-1 and TRBJ2-5, with 10 positions matching TRBD2. Germline V CDR1 and CDR2: LGHDT, YNNKEL (reference sequence). This CDR3 comprises 16 residues. V dropped 4 bases and J dropped 4; count of bases not matched to a gene: 9. CDR3 sequence: CASSRPLAGSSETQYF. DNA of the CDR3: TGTGCCAGCAGCCGACCACTAGCGGGGTCTTCAGAGACCCAGTACTTC.

This clonotype was counted ten times or more. The rearrangement links TRBV29-1 to TRBJ2-5, with D possibly being TRBD1 (5 bases). V dropped 0 bases and J dropped 3 bases, with 11 bases sitting between them. The CDR3 has 14 amino acids. Germline V gene data show CDR1 as SQVTM and CDR2 as ANQGSEA. The CDR3 nucleotides read TGCAGCGTTGAAGATCGGCAGGGCGAAGAGACCCAGTACTTC. This sequence encodes CSVEDRQGEETQYF.

This clonotype was detected only a few times. This sequence joins TRBV5-5 and TRBJ2-3, with a weak D call TRBD1 (5 bases). V was clipped by 4 bases and J by 6 bases, with 21 bases between them. Germline V lookup: CDR1 SGHKS, CDR2 YYEKEE (reference sequence). The CDR3 has 16 residues. The CDR3 loop is CASSPGQNRHGDTQYF. The DNA of the CDR3 is TGTGCCAGCAGCCCAGGTCAAAACAGGCATGGGGATACGCAGTATTTT.

This clonotype was observed a few times. The chain uses TRBV20-1 and TRBJ2-7, with no clear D. The CDR3 consists of 13 residues. Trimming left V 3 bases short and J 2 bases short, with 11 bases between. Germline V gene lookup returns CDR1 DFQATT and CDR2 SNEGSKA (reference sequence). CDR3 region: CSARKAQTYEQYF. The DNA of the CDR3 is TGCAGTGCTAGGAAAGCGCAAACCTACGAGCAGTACTTC.

V gene TRBV27 combines with J gene TRBJ1-2; the D gene is possibly TRBD1 (5 bases). Germline assignment: CDR1 MNHEY and CDR2 SMNVEV (reference sequence). The CDR3 runs 14 residues. V dropped 3 bases and J dropped 4 bases, with 12 bases sitting between them. The CDR3 DNA is TGTGCCAGCAGTTTTAGATCAGGGCCCTATGGCTACACCTTC. Protein: CASSFRSGPYGYTF.

This clonotype was counted a few times. This rearrangement joins TRBV14 to TRBJ1-4, with 7 bases identical to TRBD1. Germline trimming cut 0 bases from V and 8 bases from J; bases unmatched to any gene: 15. Germline V lookup: CDR1 SGHDN, CDR2 FVKESK. This CDR3 has 18 residues. In DNA, the CDR3 is TGTGCCAGCAGCCAAGAGGGGACAGCCGGAAGGATCAAAGAAAAACTGTTTTTT. Translating it yields CASSQEGTAGRIKEKLFF. Drawing the rest from reference TRBV14 and TRBJ1-4, the complete variable domain is EAGVTQFPSHSVIEKGQTVTLRCDPISGHDNLYWYRRVMGKEIKFLLHFVKESKQDESGMPNNRFLAERTGGTYSTLKVQPAELEDSGVYFCASSQEGTAGRIKEKLFFGSGTQLSVL.

This clonotype was found a few times. This chain links TRBV12-3 or TRBV12-4 with TRBJ2-5; 7 nucleotides align to TRBD2. J was trimmed by 2 bases and V by 0 bases; bases with no gene match: 3. The CDR3 is 15 residues long. The DNA for the CDR3 is TGTGCCAGCAGTTTAGCGGCTAGCGGACAAGAGACCCAGTACTTC. Its translation is CASSLAASGQETQYF.

The chain recombines TRBV20-1 with TRBJ2-3; a possible D gene is TRBD2 (6 bases). The CDR3 contains 15 residues. Germline V gene data show CDR1 as DFQATT and CDR2 as SNEGSKA (reference sequence). V shed 3 bases and J shed 0 bases, with 13 bases lying between them. The CDR3 spells CSARDSGTSTDTQYF. The CDR3 DNA reads as TGCAGTGCTAGGGATAGCGGTACTAGCACAGATACGCAGTATTTT.

The chain employs TRBV14 and TRBJ2-6, with 9 bases identical to TRBD1. J gave up 1 base and V 3 bases, and 4 bases lay outside the gene matches. CDR1 is SGHDN and CDR2 is FVKESK in the germline V gene. The CDR3 spans 17 residues. The CDR3 DNA follows: TGTGCCAGCAGCCATGGACAGGGGAGATCTGGGGCCAACGTCCTGACTTTC. Translation: CASSHGQGRSGANVLTF.

This clonotype was seen more than once but under ten times. This chain joins TRBV7-9 and TRBJ2-5, with D uncertain. Matching the DNA end better, TRBJ2-7 makes the J call doubtful. This CDR3 region has 13 residues. Germline V gives CDR1 SEHNR, CDR2 FQNEAQ (reference sequence). The CDR3 sequence: CASSPRGPDEQYF. The CDR3 DNA is TGTGCCAGCAGCCCCCGTGGGCCCGACGAGCAGTACTTC.

V is TRBV12-3 or TRBV12-4 and J is TRBJ1-4; D is uncertain. Trimming stripped 3 bases from V and 8 bases from J, with 13 bases between. This CDR3 is built from 14 residues. In DNA, the CDR3 is TGTGCCAGCAGTTTTTCGGCGAAGGACGAAAAACTGTTTTTT. As protein: CASSFSAKDEKLFF.